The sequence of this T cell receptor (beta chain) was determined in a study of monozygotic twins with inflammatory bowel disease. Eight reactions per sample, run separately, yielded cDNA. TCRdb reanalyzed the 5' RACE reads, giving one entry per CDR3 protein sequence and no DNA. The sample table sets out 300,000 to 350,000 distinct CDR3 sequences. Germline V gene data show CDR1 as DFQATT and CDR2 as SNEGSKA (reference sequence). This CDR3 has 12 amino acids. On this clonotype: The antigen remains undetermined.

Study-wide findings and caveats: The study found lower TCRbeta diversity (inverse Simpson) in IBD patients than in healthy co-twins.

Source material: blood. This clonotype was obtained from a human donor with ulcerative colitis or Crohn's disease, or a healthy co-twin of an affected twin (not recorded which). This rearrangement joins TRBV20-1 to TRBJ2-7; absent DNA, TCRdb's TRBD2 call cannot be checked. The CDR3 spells CSARAQADEQYF.